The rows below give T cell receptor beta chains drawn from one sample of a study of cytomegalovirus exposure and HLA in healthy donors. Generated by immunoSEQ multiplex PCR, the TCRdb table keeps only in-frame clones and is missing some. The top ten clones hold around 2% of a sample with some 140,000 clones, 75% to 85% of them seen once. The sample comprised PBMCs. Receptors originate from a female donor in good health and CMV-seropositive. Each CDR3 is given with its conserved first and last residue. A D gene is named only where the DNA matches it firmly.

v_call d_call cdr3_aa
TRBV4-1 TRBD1 CASSQTTGQGNTEAFF
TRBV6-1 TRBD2 CASSEMLAGTPTDTQYF
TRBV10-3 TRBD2 CAINPTSGPSYEQYF
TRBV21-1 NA CASSIVFTEAFF
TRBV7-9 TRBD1 CASSSNPKSDRTDTQYF
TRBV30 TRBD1 CAWRQTSTGVRSPLHF
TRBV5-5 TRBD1 CASSSAGTGGRGYTF
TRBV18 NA CASSPIGDYEQYF
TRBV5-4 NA CASSSRVRGEKLFF
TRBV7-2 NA CASSFYGGYTGELFF
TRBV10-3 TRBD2 CAISEPLIAGRLDTQYF
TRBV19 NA CASSIPSGTGVYEQYF
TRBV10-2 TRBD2 CASRETSGTDTQYF
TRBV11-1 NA CASSLTIQAETTGELFF
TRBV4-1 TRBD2 CASSPLSRGGSQETQYF
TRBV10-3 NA CATHRDTGYEQYF
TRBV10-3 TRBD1 CAISEAGQGVHTGELFF
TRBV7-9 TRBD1 CSSSPLQGQDTEAFF
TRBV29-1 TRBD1 CSVNPGQGDYEQYF
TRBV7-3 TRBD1 CASSSSTGDYNEQFF
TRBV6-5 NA CAPACQGNTEAFF
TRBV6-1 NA CASSLAAVSF
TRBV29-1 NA CSVHLPGQGGGETQYF
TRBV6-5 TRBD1 CASSYHPGQQNYGYTF
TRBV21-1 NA CASSKEGGQGYDQPQHF
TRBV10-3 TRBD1 CAIRKGQGNNQPQHF
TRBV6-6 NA CASSFGRATNEKLFF
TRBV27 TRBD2 CASSPLGTSAYEQYF
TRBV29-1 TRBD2 CSVGLAVGYEQYF
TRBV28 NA CASTPMGGAGEQFF
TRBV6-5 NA CASRTGPPNYGYTF
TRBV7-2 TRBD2 CASSLDPGGEQFF
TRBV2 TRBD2 CASRRTSGYEQYF
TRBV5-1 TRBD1 CASSLTGGDEKLFF
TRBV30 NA CAWRQVNQPQHF
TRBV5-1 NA CASSLGRSNEKLFF
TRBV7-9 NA CASSLVNSQAFF
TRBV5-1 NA CASSDKDRGTDTQYF
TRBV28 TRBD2 CASSWTSGGAFSNEQFF
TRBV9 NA CASSVGLGGSGQPQHF
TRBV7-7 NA CASSLGVDNYQETQYF